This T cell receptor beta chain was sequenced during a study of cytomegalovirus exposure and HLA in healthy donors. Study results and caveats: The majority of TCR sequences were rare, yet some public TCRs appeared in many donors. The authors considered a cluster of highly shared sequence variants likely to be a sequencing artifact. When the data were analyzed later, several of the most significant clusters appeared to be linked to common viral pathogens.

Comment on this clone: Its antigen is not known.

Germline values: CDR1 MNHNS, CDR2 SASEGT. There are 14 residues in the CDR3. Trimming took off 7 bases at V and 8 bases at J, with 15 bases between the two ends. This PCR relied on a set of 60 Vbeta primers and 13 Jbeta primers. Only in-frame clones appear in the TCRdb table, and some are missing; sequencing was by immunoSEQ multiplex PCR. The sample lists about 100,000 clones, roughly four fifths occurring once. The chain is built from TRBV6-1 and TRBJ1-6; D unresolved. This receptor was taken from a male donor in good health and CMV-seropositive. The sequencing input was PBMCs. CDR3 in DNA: TGTGCCAGCATAGAGGGAGCTATAGATTCACCCCTCCACTTT. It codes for CASIEGAIDSPLHF.